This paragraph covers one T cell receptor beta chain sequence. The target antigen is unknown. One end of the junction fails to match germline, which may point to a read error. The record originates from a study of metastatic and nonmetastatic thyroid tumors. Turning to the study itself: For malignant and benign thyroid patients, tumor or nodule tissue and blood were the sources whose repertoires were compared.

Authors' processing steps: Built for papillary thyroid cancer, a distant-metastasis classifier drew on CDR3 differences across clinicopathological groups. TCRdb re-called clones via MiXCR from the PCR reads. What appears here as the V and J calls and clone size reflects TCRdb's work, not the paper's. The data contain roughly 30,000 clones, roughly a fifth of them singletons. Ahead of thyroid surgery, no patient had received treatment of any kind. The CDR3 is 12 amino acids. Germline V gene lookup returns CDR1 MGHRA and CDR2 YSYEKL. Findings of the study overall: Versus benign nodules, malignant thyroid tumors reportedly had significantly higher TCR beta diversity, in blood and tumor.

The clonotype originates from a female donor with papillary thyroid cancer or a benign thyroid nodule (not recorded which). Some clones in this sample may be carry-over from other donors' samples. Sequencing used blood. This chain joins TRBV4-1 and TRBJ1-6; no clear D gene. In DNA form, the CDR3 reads TGTGCCAGCCGGACGGATAATTCACCCCTCCACTTT. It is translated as CASRTDNSPLHF.